Sequencing of this TCR beta chain was carried out in a study of blood T cell repertoires in COVID-19. With 9 bases clipped from V and 0 bases from J, the junction kept 9 bases outside the gene matches. Germline CDR1 LGHDT, CDR2 YNNKEL (reference sequence). The CDR3 contains 16 residues. How the authors handled the data: Reference gene primer amplification gave estimated nucleated cell counts. Data came from immunoSEQ multiplex PCR; TCRdb stores just in-frame clones and leaves some out. The DNA was the basis for D and trimming; V, J and clone size are from that table. The sample holds approximately 270,000 clones; about nine tenths are singletons and the top ten take 0.95% to 1.5%.

The source material was PBMCs or T cells enriched from blood (not recorded which). The genes are TRBV3-1 (or the pseudogene TRBV3-2) and TRBJ1-4; 8 bases fit TRBD1. The receptor was isolated from a human donor in a cohort exposed to, infected with or recovered from COVID-19 (not recorded which). The donor label of this sample is uncertain. Here the CDR3 reads CASTRGRSSTNEKLFF. The CDR3 DNA reads as TGTGCCAGTACCAGGGGGCGGTCCTCAACTAATGAAAAACTGTTTTTT.